The T cell receptor beta chain under discussion was sequenced for a study of cytomegalovirus exposure and HLA in healthy donors. Study-level information: In a previous analysis, approximately 110 million unique TCR beta sequences were found from 150 million to 200 million T cells. Researchers found that approximately 80% of under 450 genotyped donors fell within the Caucasian-associated ancestry cluster.

This CDR3 region has 12 residues. Germline V CDR1 and CDR2: MDHEN, SYDVKM. V was pared by 4 bases and J by 5 bases, with 5 bases between. The PCR used 60 Vbeta and 13 Jbeta primers. Profiled with immunoSEQ multiplex PCR; TCRdb holds only in-frame clones, not every one. Of fewer than 150,000 clones listed, around 76% are singletons. Concerning this clone itself: The sample carries other DNA sequences with the same CDR3.

Sequenced: PBMCs. The gene calls are TRBV28 and TRBJ2-2; D unresolved. The origin of this receptor is a man between 60 and 75 years old in good health and CMV-seropositive. The CDR3 DNA reads as TGTGCCAGCAGTTCCCGTACCGGGGAGCTGTTTTTT. Translated: CASSSRTGELFF.